The entry below describes one TCR beta chain. Its antigen remains unknown. In TCRdb, the RT-PCR reads were re-called with MiXCR into one record per CDR3 protein. The data show roughly 670,000 distinct CDR3 sequences, 14% seen once. This sample is part of a study of response to subunit inactivated influenza vaccine. Study results and caveats: Seasonal influenza vaccination, on each occasion, was suggested by the authors to recruit few new T cells.

There are 14 residues in the CDR3. Germline CDR1 and CDR2: DFQATT and SNEGSKA (reference sequence). The V and J ends lost 3 bases and 4 bases respectively, with 12 bases between them. The TCR was taken from a middle-aged man who received an inactivated influenza vaccine. The V and J genes are TRBV20-1 and TRBJ2-2; TRBD2 is a possible D gene (6 bases). Source: PBMCs from blood, taken 14 to 15 days before vaccination. The CDR3 here is CSASGRSGTGELFF. DNA for the CDR3: TGCAGTGCTAGCGGGAGATCGGGCACCGGGGAGCTGTTTTTT.